This entry lists 2 T cell receptor beta chains sequenced from one sample in a study of shared clonotypes between healthy human individuals. Repertoires were generated with immunoSEQ multiplex PCR, while TCRdb's copy carries only in-frame clones and drops some. The profile covers approximately 82,000 clones, with around 57% appearing a single time and 51% taken by the ten largest. Sequenced: memory CD8+ T cells sorted from blood. Noted subset: CD45RO+ cells pooled with CCR7-negative TemRA cells. The receptors shown here come from a man younger than 40 in good health.

This clone has just a few counts. The chain links TRBV29-1 to TRBJ2-2, with 7 bases aligning to TRBD1. This CDR3 comprises 15 residues. CDR1 SQVTM and CDR2 ANQGSEA come from the germline V gene. The J segment lost 1 base and the V segment lost 4 bases, leaving 6 bases of the junction unmatched. As DNA, the CDR3 is TGCAGCGTTGTAGAACAGGGGTGGAACACCGGGGAGCTGTTTTTT. This translates into CSVVEQGWNTGELFF.

This clone was detected only a few times. The chain uses TRBV27 and TRBJ1-5, with D unresolved. The CDR3 has 13 residues. Trimming shortened V by 4 bases and J by 3 bases, and 7 bases separated the two germline ends. Germline V gene sequence: CDR1 MNHEY, CDR2 SMNVEV (reference sequence). As DNA, the CDR3 is TGTGCCAGCAGTTCCCGATACAATCAGCCCCAGCATTTT. Amino acid sequence: CASSSRYNQPQHF.